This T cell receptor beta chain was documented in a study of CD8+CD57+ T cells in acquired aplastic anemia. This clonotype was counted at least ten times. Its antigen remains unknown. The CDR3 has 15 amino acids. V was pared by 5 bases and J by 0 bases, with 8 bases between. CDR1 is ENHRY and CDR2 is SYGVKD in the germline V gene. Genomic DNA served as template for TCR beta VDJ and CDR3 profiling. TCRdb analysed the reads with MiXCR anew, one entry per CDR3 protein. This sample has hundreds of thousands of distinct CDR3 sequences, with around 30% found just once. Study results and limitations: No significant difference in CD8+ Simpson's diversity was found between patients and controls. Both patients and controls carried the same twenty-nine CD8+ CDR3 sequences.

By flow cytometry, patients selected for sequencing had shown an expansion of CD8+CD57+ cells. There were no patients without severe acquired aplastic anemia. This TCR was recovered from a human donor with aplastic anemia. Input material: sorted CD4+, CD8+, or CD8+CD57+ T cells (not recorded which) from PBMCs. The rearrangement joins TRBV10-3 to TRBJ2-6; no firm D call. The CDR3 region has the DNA TGTGCCATCAGTCCACCGAGCTCTGGGGCCAACGTCCTGACTTTC. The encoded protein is CAISPPSSGANVLTF.